This TCR beta chain was obtained from a study of shared clonotypes between healthy human individuals. A CD45RA-negative memory subset and a CD45RA+ naive subset were separated from the CD4+ cells. Points from the study as a whole: Rarefaction gave evidence that sorted-subset sequencing remained incomplete despite large depth.

Clones were read by immunoSEQ multiplex PCR, and TCRdb kept only the in-frame ones, dropping some. The repertoire holds about 680,000 clones, with around 72% as singletons. Notes on this clone: Its antigen is undetermined.

The CDR3 consists of 15 residues. The germline V gene has CDR1 MNHEY and CDR2 SMNVEV (reference sequence). Trimming pared 6 bases from V and 7 bases from J, leaving 18 bases between. This sequence originates from a woman in her twenties or thirties in good health. Sequencing used memory CD4+ T cells sorted from blood. Subset meaning: CD45RA-negative fraction. The genes are TRBV27 and TRBJ2-2; D not certain. CDR3 sequence reads: CASRRWTNSGGELFF. As DNA, the CDR3 is TGTGCCAGCAGACGATGGACCAACTCTGGCGGGGAGCTGTTTTTT.